The subject of this entry is one T cell receptor beta chain. Its antigen is not known. This specimen belongs to a study of shared clonotypes between healthy human individuals. General study results and limits: Sequencing depth was a factor that was expected to affect clonotype sharing among donors. Shared across a handful of donors were about 4.6% of the naive CD4 clonotypes.

The CDR3 sequence is 15 residues long. Germline V CDR1 and CDR2: ENHRY, SYGVKD. With V trimmed by 9 bases and J by 4 bases, 8 bases remained unmatched. CD8 cells classed as naive were CD45RO-negative and positively selected for CCR7, excluding terminally differentiated effector memory CD45RA+ cells. The assay was immunoSEQ multiplex PCR, and TCRdb's table has in-frame clones only and misses some. Here the sample spans about 800,000 clones, 95% to 97% being singletons. Sequencing was carried out using naive CD8+ T cells sorted from blood. The TCR was taken from a man aged 25 to 45 in good health. This chain links TRBV10-3 with TRBJ2-3, with 12 bases identical to TRBD2. DNA of the CDR3: TGTGCCATACTCCTAGCGGGAGGGCCCTCAGATACGCAGTATTTT. Protein: CAILLAGGPSDTQYF.